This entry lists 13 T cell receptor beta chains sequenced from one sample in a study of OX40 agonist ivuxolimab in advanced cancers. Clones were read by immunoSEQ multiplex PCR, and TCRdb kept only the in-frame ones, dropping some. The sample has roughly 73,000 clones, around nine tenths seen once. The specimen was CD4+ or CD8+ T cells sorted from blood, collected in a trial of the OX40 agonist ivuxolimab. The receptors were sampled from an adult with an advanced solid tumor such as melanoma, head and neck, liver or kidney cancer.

The CDR3 loop is CASSEVVPGYHPQPQHF. The DNA of the CDR3 is TGTGCCAGCAGTGAAGTCGTGCCAGGGTATCATCCTCAGCCCCAGCATTTT. The chain carries TRBV6-1 and TRBJ1-5; TRBD1 is a possible D gene (5 bases). The CDR3 extends over 17 amino acids. CDR1 is MNHNS and CDR2 is SASEGT in the germline V gene. Trimming left V 1 base short and J 6 bases short, with 19 bases between.

The CDR3 coding sequence is TGTGCCAGCAGACCATCCGGGACCACCTACGAGCAGTACTTC. Its translation is CASRPSGTTYEQYF. This chain connects TRBV7-2 to TRBJ2-7; D might be TRBD1 or TRBD2, each matching 5 bases. V lost 6 bases to trimming and J lost 2 bases, with 14 bases between them. Germline lookup yields CDR1 SGHTA and CDR2 FQGNSA. The CDR3 has 14 amino acids.

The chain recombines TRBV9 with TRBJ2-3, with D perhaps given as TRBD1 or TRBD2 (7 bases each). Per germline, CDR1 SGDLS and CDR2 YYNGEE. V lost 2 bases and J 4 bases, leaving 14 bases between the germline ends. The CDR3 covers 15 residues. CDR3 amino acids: CASSVTGRGSDTQYF. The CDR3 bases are TGTGCCAGCAGCGTGACAGGGAGGGGCTCAGATACGCAGTATTTT. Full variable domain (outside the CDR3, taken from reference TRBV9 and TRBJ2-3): DSGVTQTPKHLITATGQRVTLRCSPRSGDLSVYWYQQSLDQGLQFLIQYYNGEERAKGNILERFSAQQFPDLHSELNLSSLELGDSALYFCASSVTGRGSDTQYFGPGTRLTVL.

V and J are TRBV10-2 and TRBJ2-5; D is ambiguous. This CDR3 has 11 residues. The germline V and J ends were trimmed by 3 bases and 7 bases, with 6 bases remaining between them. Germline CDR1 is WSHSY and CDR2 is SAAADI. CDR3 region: CASSELGTQYF. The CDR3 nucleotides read TGCGCCAGCAGTGAATTGGGGACCCAGTACTTC.

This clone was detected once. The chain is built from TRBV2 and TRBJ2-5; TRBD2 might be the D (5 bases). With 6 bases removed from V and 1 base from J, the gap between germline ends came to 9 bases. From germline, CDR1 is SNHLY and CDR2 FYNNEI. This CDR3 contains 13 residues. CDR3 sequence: CASRRGLQETQYF. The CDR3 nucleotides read TGTGCCAGCAGGCGCGGGCTCCAAGAGACCCAGTACTTC.

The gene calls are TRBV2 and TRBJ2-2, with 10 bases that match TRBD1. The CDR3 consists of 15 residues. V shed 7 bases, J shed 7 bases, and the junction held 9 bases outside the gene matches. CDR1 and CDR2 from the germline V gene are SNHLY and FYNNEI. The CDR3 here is CASIVGQGGIGELFF. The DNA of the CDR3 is TGTGCCAGCATAGTCGGACAGGGGGGGATCGGGGAGCTGTTTTTT.

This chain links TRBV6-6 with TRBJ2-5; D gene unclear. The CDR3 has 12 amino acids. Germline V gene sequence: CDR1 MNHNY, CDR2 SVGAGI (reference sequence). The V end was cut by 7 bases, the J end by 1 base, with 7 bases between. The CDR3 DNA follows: TGTGCCAGCAAAAGGGTCCAAGAGACCCAGTACTTC. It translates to CASKRVQETQYF.

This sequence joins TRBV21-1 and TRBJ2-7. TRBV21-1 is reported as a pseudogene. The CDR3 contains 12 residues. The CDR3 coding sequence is TGTGCCCCCAGGACGGCTTCCTACGAGCAGTACTTC. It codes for CAPRTASYEQYF.

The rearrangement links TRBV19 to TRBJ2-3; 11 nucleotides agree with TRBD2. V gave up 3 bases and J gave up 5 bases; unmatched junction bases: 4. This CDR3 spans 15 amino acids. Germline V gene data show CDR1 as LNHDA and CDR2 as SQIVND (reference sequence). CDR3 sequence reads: CASSINLAGGDTQYF. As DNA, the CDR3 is TGTGCCAGTAGTATTAATCTAGCGGGAGGAGATACGCAGTATTTT.

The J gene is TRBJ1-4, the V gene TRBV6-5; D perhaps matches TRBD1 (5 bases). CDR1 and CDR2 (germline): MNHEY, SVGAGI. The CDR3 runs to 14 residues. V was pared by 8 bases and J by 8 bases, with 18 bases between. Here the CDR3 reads CASGTGPIGEKLFF. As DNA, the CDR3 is TGTGCCAGCGGGACGGGACCCATCGGGGAAAAACTGTTTTTT.

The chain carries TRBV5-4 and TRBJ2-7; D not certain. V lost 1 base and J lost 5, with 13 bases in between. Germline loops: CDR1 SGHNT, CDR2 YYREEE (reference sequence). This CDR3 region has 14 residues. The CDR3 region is CASSLKQPVNEQYF. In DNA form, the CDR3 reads TGTGCCAGCAGCTTGAAGCAGCCCGTGAACGAGCAGTACTTC.

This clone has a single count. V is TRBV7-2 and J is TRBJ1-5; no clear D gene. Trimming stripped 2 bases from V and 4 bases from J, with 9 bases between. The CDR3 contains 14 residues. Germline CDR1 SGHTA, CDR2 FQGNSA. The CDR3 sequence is CASSLFGRNQPQHF. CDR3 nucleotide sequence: TGTGCCAGCAGCTTATTTGGCAGAAATCAGCCCCAGCATTTT.

The CDR3 DNA sequence: TGTGCCAGCAGCTTCCTCAGGACATCTTCAGGGGAGCTGTTTTTT. Residues: CASSFLRTSSGELFF. The rearrangement links TRBV7-8 to TRBJ2-2, with D possibly matching TRBD1 (5 bases). Between the trimmed V and J ends, which lost 3 bases and 8 bases, there was a span of 16 bases. The V gene's germline CDR1 is SGHVS and CDR2 FQNEAQ. There are 15 residues in the CDR3.